This is a list of T cell receptor beta chains from one sample in a study of OX40 agonist ivuxolimab in advanced cancers. Clones were read by immunoSEQ multiplex PCR, and TCRdb kept only the in-frame ones, dropping some. Counted here are around 31,000 clones, about 90% occurring once; the ten biggest clones make up about 4.5%. The sequencing used CD4+ or CD8+ T cells sorted from blood, collected in a trial of the OX40 agonist ivuxolimab. The receptors stem from an adult with an advanced solid tumor such as melanoma, head and neck, liver or kidney cancer. CDR3s include the opening cysteine and the closing phenylalanine or tryptophan. D genes are given only for firm matches. Clone size is given for some rows only: seen once, a few or many times, or a class if the clone is expanded.

d_gene,abundance,j_gene,v_gene,CDR3nt,CDR3aa
-,-,TRBJ1-1,TRBV28,TGTGCCAGCAGTCCCCCTCCCTCCCGGGTAGACACTGAAGCTTTCTTT,CASSPPPSRVDTEAFF
TRBD1,-,TRBJ1-1,TRBV7-6,TGTGCCAGCAGCTATATGACAGGGGCCGGCACTGAAGCTTTCTTT,CASSYMTGAGTEAFF
-,-,TRBJ1-1,TRBV2,TGTGCCAGCAAACCTTTGACAGGGAACACTGAAGCTTTCTTT,CASKPLTGNTEAFF
-,-,TRBJ2-1,TRBV7-8,TGTGCCAGCAGCTTAGGCGCGGGACTCCTTACTGAGCAGTTCTTC,CASSLGAGLLTEQFF
-,-,TRBJ1-2,TRBV6-5,TGTGCCAGCAGGGCTGAGGGGAACTATGGCTACACCTTC,CASRAEGNYGYTF
-,-,TRBJ2-2,TRBV6-4,TGTGCCAGCAGTGACACGAACACCGGGGAGCTGTTTTTT,CASSDTNTGELFF
TRBD1,-,TRBJ1-4,TRBV7-9,TGTGCCAGCAGCCGGGACAGGGAGAATGAAAAACTGTTTTTT,CASSRDRENEKLFF
-,-,TRBJ1-2,TRBV29-1,TGCAGCGTACCCCCCGGCGGCAGACCCTATGGCTACACCTTC,CSVPPGGRPYGYTF
-,-,TRBJ1-2,TRBV5-1,TGCGCCAGCAGGACCGGGACCGAGTATGGCTACACCTTC,CASRTGTEYGYTF
TRBD1,once,TRBJ2-1,TRBV10-3,TGTGCCATCAGTGGGACGGGACAGGAGAGCTCCTACAATGAGCAGTTCTTC,CAISGTGQESSYNEQFF
TRBD2,-,TRBJ2-1,TRBV4-1,TGCGCCAGCAGCCAGCTTAGCGGGGTCTTAAATGAGCAGTTCTTC,CASSQLSGVLNEQFF
TRBD1,-,TRBJ2-3,TRBV30,TGTGCCTGGGGGCCCGGGACAGGCCAACCAGATACGCAGTATTTT,CAWGPGTGQPDTQYF
TRBD1,-,TRBJ2-1,TRBV10-3,TGTGCCATCAGTGAGTCTGAGACAGGGGTGGGAAATGAGCAGTTCTTC,CAISESETGVGNEQFF
TRBD1,-,TRBJ1-1,TRBV7-2,TGTGCCAGCAGCCCCGCAGGGGGAGGTACTGAAGCTTTCTTT,CASSPAGGGTEAFF
TRBD1,-,TRBJ1-2,TRBV5-6,TGTGCCAGCACTACTACCGGGACAGGGGACTATGGCTACACCTTC,CASTTTGTGDYGYTF
-,-,TRBJ2-3,TRBV27,TGTGCCAGCAGTCCACAAGACAGAGCAGATACGCAGTATTTT,CASSPQDRADTQYF
-,-,TRBJ1-2,TRBV6-5,TGTGCCAGCAGTCTGACAGCAAACTATGGCTACACCTTC,CASSLTANYGYTF
-,-,TRBJ2-3,TRBV9,TGTGCCAGCAGCGTAGGACCAAGCACAGATACGCAGTATTTT,CASSVGPSTDTQYF
-,-,TRBJ2-1,TRBV2,TGTGCCTCTTCGGGGAGGACCTACAATGAGCAGTTCTTC,CASSGRTYNEQFF
-,-,TRBJ1-5,TRBV27,TGTGCCAGCAGTTTGGCAGGGGTAGATCAGCCCCAGCATTTT,CASSLAGVDQPQHF
TRBD1,-,TRBJ1-5,TRBV28,TGTGCCAGCAGTAGAAACCCAGGGGGACTGGGCAATCAGCCCCAGCATTTT,CASSRNPGGLGNQPQHF
TRBD1,-,TRBJ1-2,TRBV7-9,TGTGCCAGCAGCTCGACAGGGTCCGACTATGGCTACACCTTC,CASSSTGSDYGYTF
-,-,TRBJ1-2,TRBV6-1,TGTGCCAGCAGTGGTAACAGGTCGAGCTATGGCTACACCTTC,CASSGNRSSYGYTF
-,-,TRBJ2-7,TRBV4-3,TGCGCCAGCAGCCTATGGACAGAAGCCTCCTACGAGCAGTACTTC,CASSLWTEASYEQYF
-,-,TRBJ1-1,TRBV6-1,TGTGCCAGCAATGGGCTCGGGAACACTGAAGCTTTCTTT,CASNGLGNTEAFF
-,-,TRBJ1-1,TRBV5-6,TGTGCCAGCAGCGGCAGGGGAGACATGAACACTGAAGCTTTCTTT,CASSGRGDMNTEAFF
TRBD1,-,TRBJ2-1,TRBV7-6,TGTGCCAGCAGCTTCAGACAGGGACAAGTAACCGATGAGCAGTTCTTC,CASSFRQGQVTDEQFF
TRBD2,once,TRBJ2-1,TRBV7-6,TGTGCCAGCAGCTTAGCGGGAGGGTTGAATGAGCAGTTCTTC,CASSLAGGLNEQFF
-,-,TRBJ2-2,TRBV4-2,TGTGCCAGCAGCCAAGGCGGGTTCACCGGGGAGCTGTTTTTT,CASSQGGFTGELFF
TRBD1,-,TRBJ2-2,TRBV5-4,TGTGCCACCCAGCGGACAGGGGTACCCGGGGAGCTGTTTTTT,CATQRTGVPGELFF
TRBD2,-,TRBJ2-5,TRBV7-9,TGTGCCAGCAGCCCCGCCCCGGGGGGAGAAGAGACCCAGTACTTC,CASSPAPGGEETQYF
-,-,TRBJ2-3,TRBV2,TGTGCCAGCAGTGAATGGGCAGTATCTAGCACAGATACGCAGTATTTT,CASSEWAVSSTDTQYF
-,-,TRBJ2-3,TRBV5-1,TGCGCCAGCAGCTACACCCGTGAGGTGTCAGATACGCAGTATTTT,CASSYTREVSDTQYF
TRBD2,-,TRBJ2-2,TRBV19,TGTGCCAGTAACCCTGACAGGGTAGGACTAGCGGTACCGAACACCGGGGAGCTGTTTTTT,CASNPDRVGLAVPNTGELFF
-,-,TRBJ1-1,TRBV7-9,TGTGCCAGCAGCTTAGGGACCACTGAAGCTTTCTTT,CASSLGTTEAFF
TRBD2,-,TRBJ2-7,TRBV7-2,TGTGCCAGCAGCTTAGCGCTGGGACTATCCTACGAGCAGTACTTC,CASSLALGLSYEQYF
TRBD1,-,TRBJ2-5,TRBV11-2,TGTGCCAGCAGCGGCACCGGACAGGGTCCCCCGACCCAGTACTTC,CASSGTGQGPPTQYF
-,-,TRBJ1-6,TRBV30,TGTGCCTGGAGGACATTGAGCTCCTATAATTCACCCCTCCACTTT,CAWRTLSSYNSPLHF
TRBD2,-,TRBJ2-3,TRBV4-2,TGTGCCAGCAGCCAGAAAGAGCCCGGGACTAGCGGGAGCACAGATACGCAGTATTTT,CASSQKEPGTSGSTDTQYF
TRBD2,-,TRBJ2-1,TRBV4-2,TGTGCCAGCAGCCAGTCCGGGACTAGCGAATCTAATAGGAATGAGCAGTTCTTC,CASSQSGTSESNRNEQFF
-,-,TRBJ2-5,TRBV19,TGTGCCAGTAGTATAGTCAGCAAAGAGACCCAGTACTTC,CASSIVSKETQYF
-,few,TRBJ2-1,TRBV27,TGTGCCAGCAGTCCGGCGGGACACCCGAGCAATGAGCAGTTCTTC,CASSPAGHPSNEQFF
-,-,TRBJ1-2,TRBV13,TGTGCCAGCAGCTTAGGAGAGGGGAACTATGGCTACACCTTC,CASSLGEGNYGYTF
-,-,TRBJ1-6,TRBV9,TGTGCCAGCAACGCAAGGGACGGCTTATTAACAAATTCACCCCTCCACTTT,CASNARDGLLTNSPLHF
-,once,TRBJ1-2,TRBV5-6,TGTGCCAGCAGACTATCCGACAGTTCTAACTATGGCTACACCTTC,CASRLSDSSNYGYTF
TRBD2,-,TRBJ2-7,TRBV4-2,TGTGCCAGCAGCCAGGGGACTAGCACCTACGAGCAGTACTTC,CASSQGTSTYEQYF
TRBD1,-,TRBJ2-7,TRBV4-1,TGCGCCAGCAGCCAAGACCCGGGACAGGCCTACGAGCAGTACTTC,CASSQDPGQAYEQYF
-,-,TRBJ2-6,TRBV18,TGTGCCAGCTCACAACAGGGGAGGTCTGGGGCCAACGTCCTGACTTTC,CASSQQGRSGANVLTF
-,medium-sized,TRBJ1-2,TRBV7-9,TGTGCCAGCAGCTTAGAAGGGGGGGCTTTGAATGGCTACACCTTC,CASSLEGGALNGYTF
-,-,TRBJ1-1,TRBV2,TGTGCCAGCAGTGAACCCGCCACGGCGAACACTGAAGCTTTCTTT,CASSEPATANTEAFF
-,-,TRBJ2-1,TRBV4-1,TGCGCCAGCAGCCATGGCGGGTTCTCCCCCTACAATGAGCAGTTCTTC,CASSHGGFSPYNEQFF
-,once,TRBJ1-3,TRBV15,TGTGCCACCAGCAGAGGACAGGCGAGCTCTGGAAACACCATATATTTT,CATSRGQASSGNTIYF
TRBD1,-,TRBJ2-5,TRBV4-1,TGCGCCAGCAGTCTGGACAGGGGGCGTTTGGAGACCCAGTACTTC,CASSLDRGRLETQYF
TRBD2,few,TRBJ2-1,TRBV6-4,TGTGCCAGCAAAGAACTAGCGGGAGATGTCGGTGAGCAGTTCTTC,CASKELAGDVGEQFF
-,-,TRBJ1-2,TRBV12-5,TGTGCTAGTGGTTTGGTAGGAGGAGGGAACTATGGCTACACCTTC,CASGLVGGGNYGYTF